This T cell receptor (beta chain) was captured in a study of long-term antiretroviral therapy in people with HIV. CDR1 is LGHNA, CDR2 YSLEER, per germline. Trimming removed 2 bases from V and 2 bases from J; junction bases left unmatched: 6. The CDR3 is made up of 16 amino acids. About this clone itself: Its antigen is undetermined.

Study-wide points: With ART, diversity went up but was still lower than in transplant donor controls.

immunoSEQ v3.0 was run at survey level. Sequenced by immunoSEQ multiplex PCR; TCRdb stores in-frame clones only, minus some. The data show over 10,000 clones, roughly 80% seen once. This sample comprised unsorted PBMCs, obtained 0.5 years before starting antiretroviral therapy. V and J are TRBV4-3 and TRBJ2-3; 8 bases fit TRBD1. The receptor was derived from a woman between 35 and 50 years old with HIV. The CDR3: CASSQSGTGFTDTQYF. As DNA, the CDR3 is TGCGCCAGCAGCCAATCCGGGACAGGCTTCACAGATACGCAGTATTTT.